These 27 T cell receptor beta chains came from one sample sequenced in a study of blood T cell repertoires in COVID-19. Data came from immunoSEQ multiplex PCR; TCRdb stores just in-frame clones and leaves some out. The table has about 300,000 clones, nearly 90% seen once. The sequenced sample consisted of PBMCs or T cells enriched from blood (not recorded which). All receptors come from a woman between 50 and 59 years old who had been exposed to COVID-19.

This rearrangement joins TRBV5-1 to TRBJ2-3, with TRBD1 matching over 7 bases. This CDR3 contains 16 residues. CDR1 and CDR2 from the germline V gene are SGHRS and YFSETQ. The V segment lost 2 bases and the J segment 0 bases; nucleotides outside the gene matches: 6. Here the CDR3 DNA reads TGCGCCAGCAGCTTAGGGGGCCCCCAGAGCACAGATACGCAGTATTTT. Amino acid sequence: CASSLGGPQSTDTQYF.

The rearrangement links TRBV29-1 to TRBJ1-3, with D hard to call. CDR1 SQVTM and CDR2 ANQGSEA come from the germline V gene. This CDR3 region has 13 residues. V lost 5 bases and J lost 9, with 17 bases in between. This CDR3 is CSVSSSTVSTIYF. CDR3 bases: TGCAGCGTTAGCTCTTCAACGGTGAGCACCATATATTTT.

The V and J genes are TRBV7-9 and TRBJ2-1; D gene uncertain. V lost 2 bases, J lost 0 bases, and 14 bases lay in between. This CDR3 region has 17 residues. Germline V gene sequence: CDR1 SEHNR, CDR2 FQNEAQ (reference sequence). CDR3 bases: TGTGCCAGCAGCTTAAGGCAGGTCGTCAGCTCCTACAATGAGCAGTTCTTC. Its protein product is CASSLRQVVSSYNEQFF.

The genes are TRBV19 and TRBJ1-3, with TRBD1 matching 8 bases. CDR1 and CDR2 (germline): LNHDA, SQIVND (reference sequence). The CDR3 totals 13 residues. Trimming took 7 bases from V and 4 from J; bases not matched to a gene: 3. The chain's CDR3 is CASNRGIGNTIYF. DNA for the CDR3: TGTGCCAGTAACAGGGGGATCGGAAACACCATATATTTT.

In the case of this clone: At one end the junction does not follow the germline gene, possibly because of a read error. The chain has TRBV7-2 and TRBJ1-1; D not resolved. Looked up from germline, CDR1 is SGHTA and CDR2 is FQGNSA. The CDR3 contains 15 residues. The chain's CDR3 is CASSLFDTMNTEVFF. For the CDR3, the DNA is TGTGCCAGCAGCTTATTTGACACGATGAACACTGAAGTTTTCTTT.

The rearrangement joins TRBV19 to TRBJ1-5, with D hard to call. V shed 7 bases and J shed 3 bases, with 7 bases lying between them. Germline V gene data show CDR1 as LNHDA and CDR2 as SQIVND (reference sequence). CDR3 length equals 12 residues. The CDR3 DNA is TGTGCCAGTAAATATTCCAATCAGCCCCAGCATTTT. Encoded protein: CASKYSNQPQHF.

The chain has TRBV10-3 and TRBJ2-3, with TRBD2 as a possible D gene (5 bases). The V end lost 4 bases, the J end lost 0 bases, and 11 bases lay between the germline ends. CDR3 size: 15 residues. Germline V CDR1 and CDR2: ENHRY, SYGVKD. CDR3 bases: TGTGCCATCAGTGTGAAGCGGTCTAGCACAGATACGCAGTATTTT. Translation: CAISVKRSSTDTQYF.

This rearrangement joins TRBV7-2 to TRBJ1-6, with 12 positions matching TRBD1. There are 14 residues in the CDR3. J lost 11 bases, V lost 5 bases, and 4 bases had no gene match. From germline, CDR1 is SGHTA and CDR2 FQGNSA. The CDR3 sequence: CASSAGTGGPPLHF. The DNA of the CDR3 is TGTGCCAGCAGCGCAGGGACAGGGGGCCCACCCCTCCACTTT.

DNA for the CDR3: TGTGCCAGCAGTTCCCTGGGACTAGCGGGGGGGATGACGGACATTCAGTACTTC. The encoded protein is CASSSLGLAGGMTDIQYF. The gene calls are TRBV28 and TRBJ2-4, with TRBD2 matching over 16 bases. After removal of 4 bases from V and 8 bases from J, the junction contained 11 bases not matched to a gene. The germline gives CDR1 MDHEN, CDR2 SYDVKM. The CDR3 length is 18 residues.

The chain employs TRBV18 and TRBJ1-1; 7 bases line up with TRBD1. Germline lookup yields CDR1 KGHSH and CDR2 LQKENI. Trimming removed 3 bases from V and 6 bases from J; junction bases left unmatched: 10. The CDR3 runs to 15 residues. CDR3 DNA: TGTGCCAGCTCACCGACCCAGGACAGGTCCCCTGAAGCTTTCTTT. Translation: CASSPTQDRSPEAFF.

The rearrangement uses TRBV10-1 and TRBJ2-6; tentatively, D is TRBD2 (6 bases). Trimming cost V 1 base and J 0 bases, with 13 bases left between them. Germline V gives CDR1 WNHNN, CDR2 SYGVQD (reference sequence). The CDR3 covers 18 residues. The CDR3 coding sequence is TGCGCCAGCAGTGAGTGGGGGGACCCCTACTCTGGGGCCAACGTCCTGACTTTC. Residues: CASSEWGDPYSGANVLTF.

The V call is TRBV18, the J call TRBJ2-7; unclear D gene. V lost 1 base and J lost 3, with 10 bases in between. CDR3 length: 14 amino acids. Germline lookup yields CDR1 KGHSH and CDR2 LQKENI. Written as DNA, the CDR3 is TGTGCCAGCTCACCACTTAGTCAAGTCTACGAGCAGTACTTC. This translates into CASSPLSQVYEQYF.

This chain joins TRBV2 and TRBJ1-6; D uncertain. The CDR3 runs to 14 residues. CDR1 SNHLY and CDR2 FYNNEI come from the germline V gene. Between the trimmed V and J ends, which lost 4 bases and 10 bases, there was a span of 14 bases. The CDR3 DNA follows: TGTGCCAGCAGTGTAGAGGAGTTTATGTCACCCCTCCACTTT. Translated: CASSVEEFMSPLHF.

The CDR3 loop is CASSYGGPTNGYTF. In nucleotides, the CDR3 is TGTGCCAGCAGTTACGGAGGGCCAACGAATGGCTACACCTTC. This chain joins TRBV6-5 and TRBJ1-2; D ambiguous. V lost 2 bases and J lost 6, with 13 bases in between. This CDR3 is built from 14 residues. Germline CDR1 MNHEY, CDR2 SVGAGI.

CDR3 coding DNA: TGTGCCTGGAATCCTAGAGGTGGGACTGAAGCTTTCTTT. Protein sequence: CAWNPRGGTEAFF. The chain combines TRBV30 with TRBJ1-1, with unresolved D. Looked up from germline, CDR1 is GTSNPN and CDR2 is SVGIG (reference sequence). The CDR3 contains 13 residues. With 4 bases removed from V and 5 bases from J, the gap between germline ends came to 14 bases.

This CDR3 is CASSPTGDGYTF. In DNA, the CDR3 is TGTGCCAGCAGCCCAACAGGGGATGGCTACACCTTC. The chain joins TRBV3-1 (or the pseudogene TRBV3-2) to TRBJ1-2; 7 bases fit TRBD1. The V and J ends lost 4 bases and 6 bases, in that order; junction bases with no gene match: 2. Germline CDR1 LGHDT, CDR2 YNNKEL (reference sequence). The CDR3 contains 12 residues.

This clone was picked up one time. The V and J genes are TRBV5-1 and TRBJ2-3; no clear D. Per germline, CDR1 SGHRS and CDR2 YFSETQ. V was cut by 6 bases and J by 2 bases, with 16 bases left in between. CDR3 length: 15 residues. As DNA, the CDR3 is TGCGCCAGCATAAAGACTCACTCGGACACAGATACGCAGTATTTT. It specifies CASIKTHSDTDTQYF. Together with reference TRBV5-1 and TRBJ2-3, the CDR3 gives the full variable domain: KAGVTQTPRYLIKTRGQQVTLSCSPISGHRSVSWYQQTPGQGLQFLFEYFSETQRNKGNFPGRFSGRQFSNSRSEMNVSTLELGDSALYLCASIKTHSDTDTQYFGPGTRLTVL.

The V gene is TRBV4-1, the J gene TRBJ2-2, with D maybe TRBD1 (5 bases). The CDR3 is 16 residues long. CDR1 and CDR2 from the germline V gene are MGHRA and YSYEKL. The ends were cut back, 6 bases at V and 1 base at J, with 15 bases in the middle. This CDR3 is CASRGMTAMNTGELFF. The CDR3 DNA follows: TGCGCCAGCAGAGGGATGACAGCCATGAACACCGGGGAGCTGTTTTTT.

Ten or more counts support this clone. The CDR3 spells CASSLDRSNQPQHF. CDR3 sequence (DNA): TGTGCCAGCAGTTTGGACAGGAGCAATCAGCCCCAGCATTTT. J is TRBJ1-5 and V is TRBV6-2 or TRBV6-3; 7 nucleotides agree with TRBD1. Trimming took 4 bases from V and 1 from J; bases not matched to a gene: 1. The CDR3 sequence is 14 residues long. CDR1 and CDR2 from the germline V gene are MNHEY and SVGEGT.

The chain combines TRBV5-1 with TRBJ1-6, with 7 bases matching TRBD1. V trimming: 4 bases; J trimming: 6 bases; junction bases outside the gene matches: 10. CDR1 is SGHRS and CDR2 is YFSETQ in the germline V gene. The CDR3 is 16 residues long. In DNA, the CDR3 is TGCGCCAGCAGCCCCAACCCCGGGACAGCTAATTCACCCCTCCACTTT. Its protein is CASSPNPGTANSPLHF.

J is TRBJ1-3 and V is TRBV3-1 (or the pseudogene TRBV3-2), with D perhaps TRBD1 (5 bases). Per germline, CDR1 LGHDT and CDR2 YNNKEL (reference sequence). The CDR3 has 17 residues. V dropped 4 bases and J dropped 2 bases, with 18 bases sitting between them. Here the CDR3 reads CASSPPGGVLPGNTIYF. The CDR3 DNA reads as TGTGCCAGCAGCCCACCCGGGGGGGTTCTGCCTGGAAACACCATATATTTT.

In nucleotides, the CDR3 is TGTGCCAGCAGCGTAGCGGGGGGGCCCGCCTACGAGCAGTACTTC. Translated: CASSVAGGPAYEQYF. The chain has TRBV9 and TRBJ2-7; 8 bases agree with TRBD2. J was trimmed by 2 bases and V by 0 bases; bases with no gene match: 4. The CDR3 has 15 residues. Germline V lookup: CDR1 SGDLS, CDR2 YYNGEE.

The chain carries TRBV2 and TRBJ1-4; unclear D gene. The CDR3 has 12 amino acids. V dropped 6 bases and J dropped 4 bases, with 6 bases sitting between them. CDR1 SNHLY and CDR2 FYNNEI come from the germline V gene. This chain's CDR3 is CASRADNEKLFF. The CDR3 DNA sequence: TGTGCCAGCAGGGCGGATAATGAAAAACTGTTTTTT.

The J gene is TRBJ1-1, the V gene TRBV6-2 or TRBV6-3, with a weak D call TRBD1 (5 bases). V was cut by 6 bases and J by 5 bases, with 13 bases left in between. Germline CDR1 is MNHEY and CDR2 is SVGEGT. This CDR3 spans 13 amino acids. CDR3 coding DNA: TGTGCCAGCAGCCGCTCGGGGGGTACTGAAGCTTTCTTT. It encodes CASSRSGGTEAFF.

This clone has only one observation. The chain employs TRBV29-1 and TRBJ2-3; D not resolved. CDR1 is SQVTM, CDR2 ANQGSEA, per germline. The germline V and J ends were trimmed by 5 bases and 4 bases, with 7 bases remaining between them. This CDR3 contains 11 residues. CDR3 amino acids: CSVSAADTQYF. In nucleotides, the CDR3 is TGCAGCGTTTCGGCGGCAGATACGCAGTATTTT.

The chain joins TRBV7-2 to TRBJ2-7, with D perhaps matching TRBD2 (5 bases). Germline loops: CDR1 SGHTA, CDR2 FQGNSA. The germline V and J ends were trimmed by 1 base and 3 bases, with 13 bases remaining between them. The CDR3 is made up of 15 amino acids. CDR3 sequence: CASSLGWTGSYEQYF. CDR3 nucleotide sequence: TGTGCCAGCAGCTTAGGATGGACGGGAAGCTACGAGCAGTACTTC.

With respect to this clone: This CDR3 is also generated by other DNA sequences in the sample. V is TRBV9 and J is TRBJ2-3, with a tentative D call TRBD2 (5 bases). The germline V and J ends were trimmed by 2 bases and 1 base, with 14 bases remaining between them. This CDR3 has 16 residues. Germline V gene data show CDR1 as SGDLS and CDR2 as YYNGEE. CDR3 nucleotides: TGTGCCAGCAGCGTCGAGGGAACTTCTGGCACAGATACGCAGTATTTT. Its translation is CASSVEGTSGTDTQYF.